These 11 T cell receptor beta chains were all obtained from the same sample, sequenced in a study of tumor-infiltrating lymphocytes in primary liver carcinoma. Researchers generated TCR beta cDNA from about 450 ng of total RNA, relying on a constant-region primer. Libraries of TCR beta came from three nested multiplex PCR rounds with slightly modified ARM-PCR. With TRBV1-TRBV30 forward primers and a C-beta reverse primer, the first two PCR rounds were run for approximately 10 cycles each. Each CDR3 protein gets one entry after TCRdb re-called the multiplex PCR reads with MiXCR. Of just over 300,000 distinct CDR3 sequences in the sample, about 50% were seen once. The blood RNA (from unsorted whole blood) was obtained, and germline DNA was also extracted. The sequenced sample was peripheral blood. The receptor source for this set is a woman in her thirties with primary liver carcinoma and hepatitis B virus infection.

The chain carries TRBV11-2 and TRBJ2-1; a weak D match, TRBD2 (6 bases). The germline V gene encodes CDR1 SGHAT and CDR2 FQNNGV. The CDR3 runs to 16 residues. Trimming stripped 6 bases from V and 11 bases from J, with 26 bases between. The CDR3 loop is CASSPIGGANYNKQFF. CDR3 bases: TGTGCCAGCAGTCCCATCGGAGGGGCGAACTATAATAAGCAGTTCTTC.

Note on this clonotype: A much larger clone sits a single nucleotide away, making a read error possible. The J gene is TRBJ2-7, the V gene TRBV13; 8 bases line up with TRBD1. The germline V gene has CDR1 PRHDT and CDR2 FYEKMQ (reference sequence). The CDR3 totals 14 residues. CDR3 residues: CANSDGQGSHEQYF. In nucleotides, the CDR3 is TGTGCCAACAGCGATGGACAGGGTTCCCACGAGCAGTACTTC.

This clonotype occurred many times. The chain combines TRBV6-1 with TRBJ1-2; D gene uncertain. Germline values: CDR1 MNHNS, CDR2 SASEGT. V shed 8 bases and J shed 2 bases, with 3 bases lying between them. The CDR3 extends over 10 amino acids. As DNA, the CDR3 is TGTGCCAGCGCAAACTATGGCTACACCTTC. It specifies CASANYGYTF.

This clonotype was seen ten or more times. This chain joins TRBV6-1 and TRBJ2-6; TRBD1 is a possible D gene (5 bases). CDR1 and CDR2 (germline): MNHNS, SASEGT. This CDR3 comprises 18 residues. Trimming stripped 5 bases from V and 4 bases from J, with 21 bases between. The CDR3 loop reads CASSLGHVRLRGANVLTF. The CDR3 DNA sequence: TGTGCCAGCAGTTTAGGACACGTTAGGTTGCGCGGGGCCAACGTCCTGACTTTC.

This clonotype was seen at least ten times. This chain links TRBV12-3 or TRBV12-4 with TRBJ2-7; 12 bases are shared with TRBD2. Trimming cost V 6 bases and J 4 bases; bases outside gene matches: 4. The CDR3 spans 14 residues. For the CDR3, the DNA is TGTGCCAGCAGGTCTAGCGGGAGGGGGTACGAGCAGTACTTC. This translates into CASRSSGRGYEQYF.

The sample holds many counts of this clonotype. The chain carries TRBV4-1 and TRBJ2-4; TRBD2 aligns across 8 bases. Trimming at V came to 7 bases and at J to 0 bases, leaving 5 bases not matched to a gene. Germline V lookup: CDR1 MGHRA, CDR2 YSYEKL. The CDR3 runs 15 residues. CDR3 loop: CASKLADLAKNIQYF. In DNA, the CDR3 is TGCGCCAGCAAACTAGCGGATCTAGCCAAAAACATTCAGTACTTC.

Turning to this clonotype: Its ends do not fully match the called genes, so a read error is possible. The chain uses TRBV12-3 or TRBV12-4 and TRBJ1-5; D is unclear. The CDR3 length is 13 residues. CDR3 protein: CVSSLGGNQPQHF. The CDR3 DNA sequence: TGTGTCAGCAGTTTGGGCGGAAATCAGCCCCAGCATTTT.

About this clonotype itself: A read error may produce the germline difference seen at one junction end. The chain has TRBV5-1 and TRBJ2-2; either TRBD1 or TRBD2 may supply D (6 bases each). This CDR3 is built from 15 residues. Germline lookup yields CDR1 SGHRS and CDR2 YFSETQ. The CDR3 region is CASRSRGENTGEPFF. The CDR3 nucleotides read TGCGCCAGCAGATCGAGGGGGGAGAACACCGGGGAGCCGTTTTTT.

This clonotype appeared a single time. A clone one base away is much larger, so this may be a read error. J is TRBJ1-1 and V is TRBV29-1, with D unresolved. Per germline, CDR1 SQVTM and CDR2 ANQGSEA. The length of the CDR3 is 11 residues. CDR3 sequence reads: CSVTKNPEAFF. Here the CDR3 DNA reads TGCAGCGTTACAAAGAACCCTGAAGCTTTCTTT.

About this clonotype: A read error is possible here, since a much larger clone lies one base away. The gene calls are TRBV12-3 or TRBV12-4 and TRBJ2-3, with 8 nucleotides matching TRBD1. The CDR3 runs 16 residues. The CDR3 DNA reads as TGTGCCAGCAGTTTCTTGGGTCAGGGGGCCGGAGATATGCAGTATTTT. Translated: CASSFLGQGAGDMQYF.

To note about this clonotype: At one end, the junction sequence differs from germline, possibly due to a read error. The chain employs TRBV24-1 and TRBJ1-3; TRBD1 is a possible D gene (5 bases). In germline, CDR1 is KGHDR, CDR2 SFDVKD. This CDR3 has 17 amino acids. For the CDR3, the DNA is TGTGCCTCCAGTGGAGCGTGGGACGGGGTAGAGAGAAACACCATATATTTT. Amino acids: CASSGAWDGVERNTIYF.